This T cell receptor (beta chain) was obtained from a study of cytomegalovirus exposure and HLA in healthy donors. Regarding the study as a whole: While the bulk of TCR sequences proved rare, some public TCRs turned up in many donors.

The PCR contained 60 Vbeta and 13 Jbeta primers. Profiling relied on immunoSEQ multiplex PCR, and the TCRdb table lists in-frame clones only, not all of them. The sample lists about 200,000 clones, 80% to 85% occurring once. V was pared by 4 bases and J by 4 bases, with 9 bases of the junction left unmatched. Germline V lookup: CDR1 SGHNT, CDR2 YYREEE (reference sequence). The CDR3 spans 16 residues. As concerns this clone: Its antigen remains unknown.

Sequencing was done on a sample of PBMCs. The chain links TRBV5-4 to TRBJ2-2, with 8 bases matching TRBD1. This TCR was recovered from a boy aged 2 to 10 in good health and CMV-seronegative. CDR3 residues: CASSPRGQGGTGELFF. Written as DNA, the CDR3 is TGTGCCAGCAGCCCCCGAGGACAGGGTGGCACCGGGGAGCTGTTTTTT. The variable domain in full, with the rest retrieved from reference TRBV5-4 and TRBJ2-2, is ETGVTQSPTHLIKTRGQQVTLRCSSQSGHNTVSWYQQALGQGPQFIFQYYREEENGRGNFPPRFSGLQFPNYSSELNVNALELDDSALYLCASSPRGQGGTGELFFGEGSRLTVL.